These 24 T cell receptor beta chains originate from one sample sequenced in a study of beta chain features in type 1 diabetes. Of the isolated RNA, all was reverse transcribed, and so the sequenced material was expressed TCRB transcripts. The repertoire was sequenced with immunoSEQ multiplex PCR; TCRdb's copy has only in-frame clones and lacks some. The repertoire holds about 150,000 clones, with about 8.1% as singletons. The sample taken for sequencing was central memory CD4+ T cells from blood. The receptors were sampled from a man in his late teens or twenties in good health.

This clone has a handful of counts. Other nucleotide sequences in the sample specify the same CDR3. The J gene is TRBJ1-5, the V gene TRBV11-2, with a tentative D call TRBD1 (6 bases). This CDR3 comprises 15 residues. Germline loops: CDR1 SGHAT, CDR2 FQNNGV. The V gene lost 0 bases and the J gene lost 2 bases, with 8 bases spanning the gap. The DNA of the CDR3 is TGTGCCAGCAGCTTAGACAGGGGCGGCAATCAGCCCCAGCATTTT. This sequence encodes CASSLDRGGNQPQHF.

The V gene is TRBV6-1, the J gene TRBJ1-6, with 7 bases that match TRBD1. Unmatched junction bases numbered 7, after V lost 5 bases and J lost 6 bases. CDR1 is MNHNS, CDR2 SASEGT, per germline. This CDR3 region has 15 residues. The CDR3 bases are TGTGCCAGCAGTACGGACAGGTTGGGTAATTCACCCCTCCACTTT. Encoded protein: CASSTDRLGNSPLHF.

This clone came up many times. The V and J genes are TRBV7-2 and TRBJ1-1; TRBD1 aligns across 8 bases. CDR3 length: 13 amino acids. From germline, CDR1 is SGHTA and CDR2 FQGNSA. With V trimmed by 5 bases and J by 10 bases, 9 bases remained unmatched. CDR3 coding DNA: TGTGCCAGCAGCCGGACAGGGAATGTCGGAGCTTTCTTT. It yields the protein CASSRTGNVGAFF.

This clone was detected a few times. This chain's CDR3 is CASSLVTRSGIQYF. The CDR3 DNA reads as TGTGCCAGCAGCTTAGTCACCCGCAGCGGCATTCAGTACTTC. V usage is TRBV7-2 and J usage is TRBJ2-4, with D perhaps matching TRBD2 (5 bases). Trimming cost V 1 base and J 9 bases, with 13 bases left between them. The CDR3 extends over 14 amino acids. Germline loops: CDR1 SGHTA, CDR2 FQGNSA.

This clone was observed many times. The chain combines TRBV5-4 with TRBJ1-2, with D hard to call. Germline V gene lookup returns CDR1 SGHNT and CDR2 YYREEE (reference sequence). V shed 0 bases and J shed 4 bases, with 7 bases lying between them. CDR3 length: 13 residues. The CDR3 sequence: CASSLEYGYGYTF. CDR3 coding DNA: TGTGCCAGCAGCTTGGAGTACGGCTATGGCTACACCTTC.

The chain uses TRBV4-3 and TRBJ2-3; D is ambiguous. The CDR3 runs 16 residues. CDR1 is LGHNA and CDR2 is YSLEER in the germline V gene. Trimming shortened V by 0 bases and J by 4 bases, and 14 bases separated the two germline ends. The CDR3 region has the DNA TGCGCCAGCAGCCAAGAGATGCTAGGAAAATCAGATACGCAGTATTTT. Residues: CASSQEMLGKSDTQYF.

The chain has TRBV7-9 and TRBJ2-1; 13 bases match TRBD2. Germline CDR1 and CDR2: SEHNR and FQNEAQ (reference sequence). J was trimmed by 8 bases and V by 4 bases; bases with no gene match: 11. The CDR3 runs to 17 residues. The DNA for the CDR3 is TGTGCCAGCAGCTCCACCTGGACTAGCGGGGGAAGGGATGAGCAGTTCTTC. Amino acid sequence: CASSSTWTSGGRDEQFF.

V and J are TRBV4-2 and TRBJ2-1; 7 positions match TRBD1. V shed 4 bases, J shed 3 bases, and the junction held 3 bases outside the gene matches. Germline V lookup: CDR1 LGHNA, CDR2 YNFKEQ. The CDR3 spans 14 residues. This chain's CDR3 is CASSRRDSYNEQFF. In nucleotides, the CDR3 is TGTGCCAGCAGCCGCCGGGACAGCTACAATGAGCAGTTCTTC.

This clone was detected only a few times. The V and J genes are TRBV6-5 and TRBJ2-7; D uncertain. V shed 0 bases and J shed 2 bases, with 11 bases lying between them. Germline V CDR1 and CDR2: MNHEY, SVGAGI. The CDR3 extends over 15 amino acids. The DNA of the CDR3 is TGTGCCAGCAGTTACTCCGATACAGCAGCCTACGAGCAGTACTTC. This encodes CASSYSDTAAYEQYF.

The J gene is TRBJ2-7, the V gene TRBV7-8; tentatively, D is TRBD1 (5 bases). Looked up from germline, CDR1 is SGHVS and CDR2 is FQNEAQ. V was clipped by 3 bases and J by 1 base, with 19 bases between them. CDR3 length: 17 residues. The CDR3 DNA follows: TGTGCCAGCAGCTTGAGAGTAAGGCAGGGTGGGTCCTACGAGCAGTACTTC. It is translated as CASSLRVRQGGSYEQYF.

The rearrangement uses TRBV4-1 and TRBJ2-3, with TRBD2 matching over 9 bases. The ends lost 4 bases at V and 3 bases at J; junction bases unmatched: 8. The germline CDR1 and CDR2 sequences are MGHRA and YSYEKL. The CDR3 consists of 16 residues. CDR3 DNA sequence: TGCGCCAGCAGCCGCGACAGCGGGAGGTCGACAGATACGCAGTATTTT. This sequence encodes CASSRDSGRSTDTQYF.

This clone was seen only a few times. V usage is TRBV7-2 and J usage is TRBJ2-1; perhaps TRBD2 as D (6 bases). Germline V gene data show CDR1 as SGHTA and CDR2 as FQGNSA. V shed 1 base and J shed 9 bases, with 10 bases lying between them. The CDR3 has 13 residues. The CDR3 DNA is TGTGCCAGCAGCTTAGGGGGGAGGAGTGAGCAGTTCTTC. It specifies CASSLGGRSEQFF.

The V and J genes are TRBV11-2 and TRBJ2-3; 10 bases fit TRBD2. CDR1 and CDR2 (germline): SGHAT, FQNNGV. The CDR3 totals 15 residues. The V gene end was trimmed by 2 bases and the J gene end by 3 bases; junction bases not matched to a gene: 2. The CDR3 DNA reads TGTGCCAGCAGCTTACTAGCGGGGGCAACAGATACGCAGTATTTT. This encodes CASSLLAGATDTQYF. The full variable domain, its missing parts supplied by reference TRBV11-2 and TRBJ2-3, is EAGVAQSPRYKIIEKRQSVAFWCNPISGHATLYWYQQILGQGPKLLIQFQNNGVVDDSQLPKDRFSAERLKGVDSTLKIQPAKLEDSAVYLCASSLLAGATDTQYFGPGTRLTVL.

In its sample, this clone was seen a few times. The genes are TRBV7-2 and TRBJ2-3; D gene uncertain. Looked up from germline, CDR1 is SGHTA and CDR2 is FQGNSA. Trimming pared 4 bases from V and 5 bases from J, leaving 7 bases between. CDR3 length: 12 amino acids. CDR3 sequence reads: CASSSSLDTQYF. CDR3 bases: TGTGCCAGCAGCTCCTCCTTAGATACGCAGTATTTT.

This clone was detected only a few times. V usage is TRBV20-1 and J usage is TRBJ2-7; D perhaps matches TRBD2 (6 bases). Between the trimmed V and J ends, which lost 8 bases and 0 bases, there was a span of 8 bases. Germline V lookup: CDR1 DFQATT, CDR2 SNEGSKA (reference sequence). This CDR3 is built from 11 residues. The CDR3 loop is CSWDSSYEQYF. As DNA, the CDR3 is TGCAGTTGGGACTCCTCCTACGAGCAGTACTTC.

This clone was detected a few times. The CDR3 loop reads CASSLSGTGTGYTF. The DNA for the CDR3 is TGTGCCAGCAGCTTATCAGGGACAGGGACCGGCTACACCTTC. This chain joins TRBV7-3 and TRBJ1-2; TRBD1 matches at 9 bases. CDR1 is SGHTA and CDR2 is FQGTGA in the germline V gene. V dropped 2 bases and J dropped 8; count of bases not matched to a gene: 6. The CDR3 covers 14 residues.

In its sample, this clone was seen a few times. This chain joins TRBV11-2 and TRBJ2-1, with TRBD2 as a possible D gene (5 bases). The length of the CDR3 is 13 residues. Per germline, CDR1 SGHAT and CDR2 FQNNGV. Trimming took 5 bases from V and 9 from J, leaving 14 bases between them. The CDR3 is CASSTTLGGEQFF. The CDR3 nucleotides are TGTGCCAGCAGCACTACCCTAGGAGGTGAGCAGTTCTTC.

This clone was seen a handful of times. This sequence joins TRBV9 and TRBJ2-3, with D possibly TRBD2 on 6 matching bases. This CDR3 is built from 16 residues. CDR1 and CDR2 (germline): SGDLS, YYNGEE. Trimming shortened V by 4 bases and J by 4 bases, and 19 bases separated the two germline ends. CDR3 in amino acids: CASSLRRGEWADTQYF. In DNA form, the CDR3 reads TGTGCCAGCAGCTTGCGGCGCGGGGAGTGGGCAGATACGCAGTATTTT.

The chain carries TRBV2 and TRBJ2-1; 8 bases are shared with TRBD2. The V and J ends lost 2 bases and 6 bases, in that order; junction bases with no gene match: 3. CDR1 is SNHLY and CDR2 is FYNNEI in the germline V gene. The length of the CDR3 is 14 residues. CDR3 nucleotide sequence: TGTGCCAGCAGTGAAAGCCTAGCGGGCAATGAGCAGTTCTTC. Translated: CASSESLAGNEQFF.

This clone was counted many times. V gene TRBV7-9 combines with J gene TRBJ2-2; TRBD1 aligns across 7 bases. The CDR3 consists of 15 residues. Per germline, CDR1 SEHNR and CDR2 FQNEAQ (reference sequence). The trim removed 5 bases at V and 1 base at J, leaving 4 bases unmatched. CDR3 amino acids: CASSLRQGNTGELFF. CDR3 sequence (DNA): TGTGCCAGCAGCCTGCGACAGGGGAACACCGGGGAGCTGTTTTTT.

This clone has only a few counts. The genes are TRBV29-1 and TRBJ2-1; possible D gene TRBD1, 6 bases. In germline, CDR1 is SQVTM, CDR2 ANQGSEA. The CDR3 length is 14 residues. The ends were cut back, 6 bases at V and 3 bases at J, with 15 bases in the middle. The CDR3 sequence is CSVAAQGNYNEQFF. The DNA of the CDR3 is TGCAGCGTAGCGGCACAGGGAAACTACAATGAGCAGTTCTTC.

This clone was seen more than once but under ten times. CDR3 sequence: CASQAWRRDTGELFF. CDR3 DNA: TGTGCCAGCCAGGCGTGGAGGCGGGACACCGGGGAGCTGTTTTTT. The chain joins TRBV28 to TRBJ2-2; D is perhaps TRBD2 (5 bases). The CDR3 length is 15 residues. From germline, CDR1 is MDHEN and CDR2 SYDVKM. Trimming shortened V by 8 bases and J by 3 bases, and 16 bases separated the two germline ends.

This clone was seen only a few times. This chain joins TRBV30 and TRBJ1-5, with D unresolved. The germline V gene has CDR1 GTSNPN and CDR2 SVGIG (reference sequence). The CDR3 length is 13 residues. V lost 0 bases to trimming and J lost 1 base, with 4 bases between them. The CDR3 DNA is TGTGCCTGGAGTGTAGAGAGCAATCAGCCCCAGCATTTT. Its translation is CAWSVESNQPQHF.

This chain uses TRBV28 with TRBJ1-2; possibly TRBD1 for D (6 bases). In germline, CDR1 is MDHEN, CDR2 SYDVKM. Between the trimmed V and J ends, which lost 6 bases and 4 bases, there was a span of 21 bases. This CDR3 has 16 residues. The CDR3 DNA sequence: TGTGCCAGCAGCCTGATAACCGACAGGCGATTCTATGGCTACACCTTC. Translation gives CASSLITDRRFYGYTF.